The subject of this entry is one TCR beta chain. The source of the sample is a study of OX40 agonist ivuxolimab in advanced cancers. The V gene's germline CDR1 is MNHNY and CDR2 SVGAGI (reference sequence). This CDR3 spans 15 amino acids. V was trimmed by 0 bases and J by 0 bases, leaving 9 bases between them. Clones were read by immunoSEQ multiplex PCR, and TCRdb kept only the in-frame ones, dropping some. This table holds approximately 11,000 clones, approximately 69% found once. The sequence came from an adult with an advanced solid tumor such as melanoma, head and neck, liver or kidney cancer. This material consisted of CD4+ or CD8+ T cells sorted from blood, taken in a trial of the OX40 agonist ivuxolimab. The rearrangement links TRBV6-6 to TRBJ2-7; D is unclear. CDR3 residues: CASSYSLVNSYEQYF. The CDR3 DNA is TGTGCCAGCAGTTACTCGCTAGTAAACTCCTACGAGCAGTACTTC.